Below, one TCR beta chain is given with its context. The antigen it binds to is not known. No base quality values were provided; no much bigger clone lies one nucleotide off. This sample is drawn from a study of blood T cells in healthy people across ages (dated by TCRdb to between 2015 and 2017). For the wider study: In model experiments, template switching captured roughly one uniquely barcoded TCR beta cDNA molecule for every two T cells. Using deep sequencing normalized with unique cDNA molecular identifiers, the study measured how TCR beta repertoire diversity changes with age. Four age groups were formed from the donors: young (average roughly 15 years), middle-aged (just under 40), aged (about 62) and long-lived (82). Two additional independent replicas of 1 million unique cDNA reads from the same blood draw were analyzed for two donors (one aged 18 to 30 and one aged 80 or older). To avoid experimental bias, donors of different ages were distributed randomly across sequencing lanes.

The paper's findings and limits, for the study overall: Observed TCR beta diversity per million T cells fell roughly linearly with age, and a significant reduction was already apparent by age around 36. Observed TCR beta diversity correlated strongly with the percentage of naive T cells measured by flow cytometry. Because the CMV infection status of the donors was unknown, age-related changes in expanded clonotypes may potentially have been confounded. Compared with the aged group, the long-lived group had more naive CD4+ T cells, fewer expanded clones and increased TCR diversity, suggesting age selection. Estimates of total diversity based on one million sequenced T cells were considered lower bounds and underestimates. Because profiling used bulk unsorted PBMCs, naive and antigen-experienced compartments could not be compared conclusively.

Library preparation used 5' RACE. These reads were obtained on an Illumina HiSeq 2500. The second PCR ran for about 7 to 11 cycles and used a J-beta primer mix along with a sample-barcoded 5' primer. A template-switch 5' adaptor carrying 12 random nucleotides introduced a unique molecular identifier onto each TCR beta cDNA molecule. Each sample yielded at least 2.5 million CDR3-containing paired-end reads. First-strand cDNA was synthesized from all RNA with the Mint cDNA synthesis kit, primed by a TRBC-specific oligonucleotide. After uracil-DNA glycosylase treatment, a first 18-cycle PCR used universal primers M1SS and BC2_uni_R on all cDNA. The original methods were these. Normalization of each sample was performed by random selection of 1 million high-quality reads, each carrying a distinct molecular identifier. Instead of being binned into consensus sequences, reads with shared molecular identifiers were discarded. MiTCR, with a Q25 quality threshold and the strictest error-elimination algorithm, was used for CDR3 identification, clonotype clustering and error correction. A nonparametric unseen species model with Euler transformation was used to estimate lower-bound total TCR beta diversity. Through fastp at Q25 and MiXCR, TCRdb rebuilt clones from the public reads, retaining in-frame beta chains. Rows matching on CDR3 protein sequence are summarized as one entry with the most common DNA and genes. For this entry, the V and J calls and clone size follow TCRdb and not the study's own pipeline. The sample includes about 570,000 distinct CDR3 sequences, with approximately 25% observed a single time. The top ten hold around a sixth of the sample.

The donors were some 39 Caucasian individuals from Russia, aged roughly 6 to 90 years, who were systemically healthy. Approximately 10 milliliters of peripheral blood were collected from each donor into EDTA-treated Vacutainer tubes. PBMCs were isolated by Ficoll-Paque density-gradient centrifugation, with at least 7 million obtained per sample. Trizol reagent was used to extract total RNA from the PBMCs, yielding at least 5.5 micrograms per sample. For every donor, flow cytometry on a PBMC aliquot measured the percentage of naive CD45RAhigh/CD27high T cells. The TCR comes from a woman aged 70-85 years in good health. Specimen: blood.

The DNA sequence follows: TGTGCCAGCAGCGCCAGGGTATATGAAAAACTGTTTTTT. Translated, it gives CASSARVYEKLFF. In this chain, TRBV27 is recombined with TRBJ1-4; TRBD1 is a weak D gene call, 5 bases matching. Including the terminal cysteine and phenylalanine, the CDR3 comprises 13 residues. Only the CDR3 DNA stays, 39 bases, in frame from base 1. Per the germline V gene (reference sequence), MNHEY is the CDR1 and SMNVEV is the CDR2. V and J are truncated by 6 bases and 6 bases respectively, leaving an intervening sequence of 11 bases.